A selection of T cell receptor beta chains follows, all from one sample in a study of blood T cell repertoires in COVID-19. TCRdb keeps only in-frame clones here, not all; method: immunoSEQ multiplex PCR. The sample carries approximately 270,000 clones, around 86% recorded once. The source material was peripheral blood. Receptor source: a man aged 40-49 years with active or convalescent COVID-19. CDR3s include the opening cysteine and the closing phenylalanine or tryptophan. Fields, in order: D gene, J gene, V gene, CDR3 length, clone size, CDR3 DNA, CDR3 protein. D genes are given only for firm matches. For some rows the clone size is stated as once, few or many, or as a class when expanded; others skip it.

>TRBD2|TRBJ2-1|TRBV5-5|14|.
TGTGCCAGCAGCCCCGGGACTAGTTTCAATGAGCAGTTCTTC
CASSPGTSFNEQFF
>TRBD2|TRBJ2-7|TRBV6-6|18|.
TGTGCCAGCAGTCCGACAAGGGAGGGTGGCGGGAGGGCGAGGGAGCAGTACTTC
CASSPTREGGGRAREQYF
>.|TRBJ2-1|TRBV18|15|.
TGTGCCAGCTCACCGAGGGCAGCCTCCTACAATGAGCAGTTCTTC
CASSPRAASYNEQFF
>TRBD2|TRBJ2-1|TRBV2|14|.
TGTGCCAGCAGCCGTAGCGGGGGTTTGAATGAGCAGTTCTTC
CASSRSGGLNEQFF
>TRBD1|TRBJ1-3|TRBV5-1|15|.
TGCGCCAGCAGCACCCAGGGGGCGCTTGGAAACACCATATATTTT
CASSTQGALGNTIYF
>TRBD1|TRBJ1-1|TRBV7-9|15|.
TGTGCCAGCAGCTTAGTCGGGACAGGGTCTACTGAAGCTTTCTTT
CASSLVGTGSTEAFF
>TRBD1|TRBJ2-7|TRBV3-1/TRBV3-2|16|.
TGTGCCAGCAGCCAAGAGGGGACAGGGGGCTTCCACGAGCAGTACTTC
CASSQEGTGGFHEQYF
>.|TRBJ1-1|TRBV10-2|12|once
TGCGCCAGCAGTGACAGGAACACTGAAGCTTTCTTT
CASSDRNTEAFF
>TRBD2|TRBJ2-5|TRBV11-2|15|few
TGTGCCAGCAGCTTAGAGGCTAGCGGTGGAGGGACCCAGTACTTC
CASSLEASGGGTQYF
>.|TRBJ2-1|TRBV19|19|.
TGTGCCAGTAGTATAGTAACCGGGGACTGGATAAGCTCCTACAATGAGCAGTTCTTC
CASSIVTGDWISSYNEQFF
>.|TRBJ1-6|TRBV29-1|13|.
TGCAGCGTCGAAGACGGTTATAATTCACCCCTCCACTTT
CSVEDGYNSPLHF
>.|TRBJ1-5|TRBV7-6|15|.
TGTGCCAGCAGCTTAAATTCAGGGTTCAATCAGCCCCAGCATTTT
CASSLNSGFNQPQHF
>.|TRBJ1-4|TRBV3-1/TRBV3-2|16|.
TGTGCCAGCAGCCAAGGCCTCGGGGCAACTAATGAAAAACTGTTTTTT
CASSQGLGATNEKLFF
>.|TRBJ1-1|TRBV6-5|11|.
TGTGCCGCCCGCTCTAGGTCTGAAGCTTTCTTT
CAARSRSEAFF
>.|TRBJ1-2|TRBV10-3|11|.
TGTGCCATCAGAGCAGGTGGCGGCTACACCTTC
CAIRAGGGYTF
>TRBD2|TRBJ2-7|TRBV10-1|13|.
TGCGCCAGCAACCGATTAGCGGGAGGGCCCGTCTTCTTC
CASNRLAGGPVFF
>.|TRBJ2-6|TRBV7-2|17|.
TGTGCCAGCAGCTTAGGGCTAGGCATCACTGGGGCCAACGTCCTGACTTTC
CASSLGLGITGANVLTF
>TRBD2|TRBJ2-3|TRBV4-2|18|.
TGTGCCAGCAGCCAAGATCTTCTAGCGGGGGGGCCTTGGGATACGCAGTATTTT
CASSQDLLAGGPWDTQYF